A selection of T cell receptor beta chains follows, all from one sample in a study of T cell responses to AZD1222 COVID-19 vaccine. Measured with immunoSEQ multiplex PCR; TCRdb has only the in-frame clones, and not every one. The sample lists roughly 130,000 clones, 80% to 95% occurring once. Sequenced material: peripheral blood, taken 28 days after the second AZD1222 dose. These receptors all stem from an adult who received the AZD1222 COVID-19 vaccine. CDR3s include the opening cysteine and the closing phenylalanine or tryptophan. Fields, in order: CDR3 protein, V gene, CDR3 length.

CASSDQQGREAFF | TRBV19 | 13
CASSPGQGVGTNEKLFF | TRBV4-1 | 17
CASSDLWEGLKVSEQFF | TRBV27 | 17
CASSYATEDIYGYTF | TRBV6-2/TRBV6-3 | 15
CASTPGQGGREQYF | TRBV2 | 14
CASSPRDREYQPQHF | TRBV18 | 15
CASSLSVSTGELFF | TRBV5-1 | 14
CASRTGNQPQHF | TRBV28 | 12
CASSRGVGSNTEAFF | TRBV7-2 | 15
CASGPLPGGYSGNTIYF | TRBV12-5 | 17
CASIDAGSSGNTIYF | TRBV25-1 | 15
CASTSNGRSSYEQYF | TRBV7-9 | 15
CASSFAGGEETQYF | TRBV2 | 14
CASSSQGTGELFF | TRBV7-2 | 13
CASSSRTGVSYEQYF | TRBV5-1 | 15
CATSDNRGLYGYTF | TRBV24-1 | 14
CASSFLGGSTDTQYF | TRBV7-3 | 15
CASSLTSRDEQYF | TRBV7-9 | 13
CASSLDSALHF | TRBV3-1/TRBV3-2 | 11
CASSLSADTQYF | TRBV5-4 | 12
CASSIRHRSGTEAFF | TRBV19 | 15
CASFFPGQGYEQYF | TRBV2 | 14
CAISAGSYEQYF | TRBV10-3 | 12
CASSPLGPPNEQFF | TRBV18 | 14
CATHLTGTENIQYF | TRBV6-5 | 14
CATSDSGTEFYEQYF | TRBV24-1 | 15
CASSLVAPTSGTVEGYTF | TRBV5-1 | 18
CASRKETQYF | TRBV28 | 10
CASSLNPGTTNTQYF | TRBV7-3 | 15
CASSYSTGFGNTIYF | TRBV6-5 | 15
CASSLQGRRHGYTF | TRBV5-4 | 14
CASSQGRGSGNTIYF | TRBV3-1/TRBV3-2 | 15
CASSVLAGIDTQYF | TRBV9 | 14
CASSLKWGGADTQYF | TRBV11-2 | 15
CASRWSFVLGYTF | TRBV5-1 | 13
CASSLFYGYTF | TRBV5-6 | 11
CASSLDSRPYNEQFF | TRBV6-5 | 15
CASSLGLASGREQFF | TRBV11-1 | 15
CASGPWTENTEAFF | TRBV27 | 14
CASSPGGRGEIDTQYF | TRBV4-1 | 16